This TCR beta chain was captured by sequencing in a study of cytotoxic CD8 clonotypes in ibrutinib-treated CLL. Study-wide results and caveats: Whereas clonality rose at ibrutinib response, it declined toward baseline at progression.

This CDR3 comprises 16 residues. Germline V gene data show CDR1 as SGHDT and CDR2 as YYEEEE. The V gene lost 0 bases and the J gene lost 5 bases, with 15 bases spanning the gap. For this clone: The target antigen is unknown.

TCRdb's table, derived via immunoSEQ multiplex PCR, lists solely in-frame clones and lacks some. The repertoire includes 60,000 to 75,000 clones, about nine tenths of them detected once, and approximately 3% sits in the top ten. The gene calls are TRBV5-6 and TRBJ2-1; D unresolved. This receptor was identified in a human donor with chronic lymphocytic leukemia. The specimen was PBMCs, collected after 12 months of ibrutinib treatment. The CDR3 DNA sequence: TGTGCCAGCAGCTTGGCGGCTAGTCGGGTTGACAATGAGCAGTTCTTC. Residues: CASSLAASRVDNEQFF.